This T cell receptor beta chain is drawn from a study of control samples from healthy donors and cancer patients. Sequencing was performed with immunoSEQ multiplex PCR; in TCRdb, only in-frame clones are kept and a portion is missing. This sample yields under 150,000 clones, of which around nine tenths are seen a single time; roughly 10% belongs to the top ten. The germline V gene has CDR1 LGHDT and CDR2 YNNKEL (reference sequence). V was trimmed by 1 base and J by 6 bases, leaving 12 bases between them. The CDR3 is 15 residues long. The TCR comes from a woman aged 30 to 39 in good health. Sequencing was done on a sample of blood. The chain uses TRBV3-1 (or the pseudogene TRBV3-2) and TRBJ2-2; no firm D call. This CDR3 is CASSQGDSSSGELFF. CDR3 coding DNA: TGTGCCAGCAGCCAAGGAGACTCCTCTTCCGGGGAGCTGTTTTTT.